This entry features one TCR beta chain sequence. Its target is not known. This specimen comes from a study of TIL therapy for anti-PD-1-resistant metastatic lung cancer. Study context: Most patients had lung adenocarcinoma. General observations from the study: Patients were highly selected, enriched for treatment-naive, never-smoker and oncogene-addicted cases. Compared with baseline intratumoral T cells, expanded TIL cultures were more clonal and less diverse (approximately 6% vs 31%).

CDR3 size: 13 residues. The germline CDR1 and CDR2 sequences are MNHNS and SASEGT. With 4 bases removed from V and 9 bases from J, the gap between germline ends came to 13 bases. Documented time point: pre-treatment sample, taken before nivolumab and TIL therapy. Most excised metastases sampled were pleural nodules or supraclavicular lymph nodes. Tumor harvest preceded PD-1/PD-L1 blockade, followed by nivolumab treatment. Sequencing used immunoSEQ v3. Clones were read by immunoSEQ multiplex PCR, and TCRdb kept only the in-frame ones, dropping some. Of roughly 50,000 clones detected, about three quarters appear once; the ten largest clones hold 5.5% to 6%.

The sequence was obtained from a person aged 25-79 years with non-small cell lung cancer. This chain connects TRBV6-1 to TRBJ2-1; D unclear. The sample here was tumor tissue, taken at baseline. The CDR3 nucleotides are TGTGCCAGCAGTGGGATCGTATTGGGTGAGCAGTTCTTC. Translating gives CASSGIVLGEQFF.